Here is one T cell receptor (beta chain) with its context. Its specificity is not known. The PCR used 60 Vbeta and 13 Jbeta primers. The data were produced by immunoSEQ multiplex PCR, yet TCRdb's version contains in-frame clones alone and is incomplete. The sample consists of some 110,000 clones, roughly 76% of them appearing once. This record comes from a study of cytomegalovirus exposure and HLA in healthy donors. As for the study in general: For the roughly 370 genotyped donors, more than 80% fell within the Caucasian-associated ancestry cluster. Study-level findings and limits: Several top significant clusters appeared, in a later analysis, to be linked to common viral pathogens. High sensitivity and specificity were reportedly achieved when the classifier diagnosed cytomegalovirus status. In an earlier analysis, about 87% or about 30%: the productive usage of most TCR beta V segments.

CDR1 and CDR2 from the germline V gene are LNHDA and SQIVND (reference sequence). Trimming took 5 bases from V and 0 from J, leaving 8 bases between them. The CDR3 extends over 14 amino acids. Sequenced material: PBMCs. The TCR comes from a man aged 50 to 59 in good health and CMV-seropositive. The chain combines TRBV19 with TRBJ2-4; D is uncertain. CDR3 sequence (DNA): TGTGCCAGTAGTGTCCCTCTAGCCAAAAACATTCAGTACTTC. This encodes CASSVPLAKNIQYF.